Reported below is one T cell receptor (beta chain). Individuals drawn from under 30 US areas were roughly 18 to 89 years old. Before being deemed recovered, Cohort 3 donors had two negative PCRs, clearance, or symptom resolution. Germline values: CDR1 LNHDA, CDR2 SQIVND (reference sequence). V was clipped by 8 bases and J by 3 bases; unmatched bases: 8. CDR3 length: 14 amino acids. This sample is drawn from a study of blood T cell repertoires in COVID-19. At the level of the study: T cells, B-cell-depleted T cells, or PBMCs provided the cDNA or gDNA that served as material.

In the source study's methods: For nucleated cells, counts were estimated from reference gene primer amplification. Repertoires were generated with immunoSEQ multiplex PCR, while TCRdb's copy carries only in-frame clones and drops some. For V, J and clone size, that table is used; D and trimming come from the DNA. This table has 250,000 to 300,000 clones, about 93% appearing once. This receptor was identified in a woman aged 30 to 39 who had recovered from COVID-19. Specimen: PBMCs or T cells enriched from blood (not recorded which). The chain uses TRBV19 and TRBJ1-1; TRBD1 matches 8 bases. Written as DNA, the CDR3 is TGTGCCAGTGGGAGAAGGACAGGGCACACTGAAGCTTTCTTT. Its protein product is CASGRRTGHTEAFF.